These T cell receptor beta chains were read from a single sample in a study of blood T cell repertoires in COVID-19. Sequencing used immunoSEQ multiplex PCR; TCRdb keeps in-frame clones, though not all of them. The data hold 190,000 or so clones, with around 82% observed a single time. What was sequenced was PBMCs or T cells enriched from blood (not recorded which). Source of these receptors: a man aged 35-49 years who had recovered from COVID-19. CDR3s include the opening cysteine and the closing phenylalanine or tryptophan. Each record gives: D gene, clone size, V gene, J gene, CDR3 DNA, CDR3 protein. D genes are given only for firm matches. Clone size is not always given. Where it is, it says once, few, many or a class for expanded clones.

>.|.|TRBV5-1|TRBJ1-1
TGCGCCAGCAGCTTGTATGGGCAGGGGAACACTGAAGCTTTCTTT
CASSLYGQGNTEAFF
>.|few|TRBV27|TRBJ1-6
TGTGCCAGCAGTCCCTACCAGGGCGGGGGCGCTTCACCCCTCCACTTT
CASSPYQGGGASPLHF
>TRBD2|few|TRBV7-7|TRBJ2-1
TGTGCTAGCAGCTTAACCACTAGCGGGAGCGATGAGCAGTTCTTC
CASSLTTSGSDEQFF
>.|.|TRBV2|TRBJ2-5
TGTGCCAGCAGTTACGGTCGCCAAGAGACCCAGTACTTC
CASSYGRQETQYF
>TRBD2|.|TRBV27|TRBJ2-1
TGTGCCAGCAGTTTATATCTAGCGGGAGTGGGGAATGAGCAGTTCTTC
CASSLYLAGVGNEQFF
>.|.|TRBV28|TRBJ1-2
TGTGCCAGCAAGGAGGACCTGTGGTATGGCTACACCTTC
CASKEDLWYGYTF
>TRBD2|few|TRBV2|TRBJ2-1
TGTGCCAGCAGTGGACCGCTAGCGGGAGGAGGGAATGAGCAGTTCTTC
CASSGPLAGGGNEQFF
>TRBD1|once|TRBV5-6|TRBJ2-5
TGTGCCAGCAGTTCCGGGACAGGGGGAGAGACCCAGTACTTC
CASSSGTGGETQYF
>TRBD1|.|TRBV28|TRBJ1-5
TGTGCCAGTCAAAAAGACAGGGGTGGCAATCAGCCCCAGCATTTT
CASQKDRGGNQPQHF
>.|once|TRBV4-1|TRBJ1-2
TGCGCCAGCAGCCAAGGACAGGAAATGCGAGGCTACACCTTC
CASSQGQEMRGYTF
>TRBD1|.|TRBV29-1|TRBJ1-5
TGCAGCGTTCAGGGGGGAAGAGGCAATCAGCCCCAGCATTTT
CSVQGGRGNQPQHF
>TRBD1|.|TRBV7-2|TRBJ1-5
TGTGCCAGCAGCTACCTAGGACAGGGTCCTAATCAGCCCCAGCATTTT
CASSYLGQGPNQPQHF
>.|.|TRBV2|TRBJ1-2
TGTGCCAGCAGTGAAGAGGGGGTGGACTATGGCTACACCTTC
CASSEEGVDYGYTF
>.|.|TRBV5-6|TRBJ2-6
TGTGCCAGCAGCTTAGGGGTCTCTGGGGCCAACGTCCTGACTTTC
CASSLGVSGANVLTF
>TRBD2|.|TRBV6-5|TRBJ2-7
TGTGCCAGCACCCCACTCGGGGGGAGCTCCTACGAGCAGTACTTC
CASTPLGGSSYEQYF
>.|once|TRBV29-1|TRBJ2-5
TGCAGCGTGGGCGACAGGCCCTTCCAAGAGACCCAGTACTTC
CSVGDRPFQETQYF
>TRBD1|once|TRBV12-3/TRBV12-4|TRBJ1-5
TGTGCCAGCGGCGAACAGGGGAATCAGCCCCAGCATTTT
CASGEQGNQPQHF
>.|.|TRBV28|TRBJ2-7
TGTGCCAGCAGTCTCCAGGGACTCACCTACGAGCAGTACTTC
CASSLQGLTYEQYF
>.|few|TRBV27|TRBJ2-4
TGTGCCAGCAGTTTAGTACAGGGAAGCGGCATTCAGTACTTC
CASSLVQGSGIQYF
>.|.|TRBV6-5|TRBJ1-1
TGTGCCAGCAGCCGTGACAGAATGAACACTGAAGCTTTCTTT
CASSRDRMNTEAFF
>.|once|TRBV19|TRBJ1-2
TGTGCCAGTAGTATGCGGGCTGTTGGCTATGGCTACACCTTC
CASSMRAVGYGYTF
>TRBD2|.|TRBV27|TRBJ2-1
TGTGCCAGCAGTTTCGGACGGGGAGGGAATGAGCAGTTCTTC
CASSFGRGGNEQFF
>TRBD1|few|TRBV5-1|TRBJ1-2
TGCGCCAGCAGCCCAATCCCAGGGGGCGGAGGCTACACCTTC
CASSPIPGGGGYTF
>.|.|TRBV28|TRBJ1-1
TGTGCCAGCAGACTCAACCGGGAGCGTGAAGCTTTCTTT
CASRLNREREAFF
>.|.|TRBV4-1|TRBJ2-3
TGCGCCAGCAGTCGTACGGGACTTCGCACAGATACGCAGTATTTT
CASSRTGLRTDTQYF
>TRBD2|.|TRBV25-1|TRBJ2-1
TGTGCCAGCAGTGGTTTGGGACTAGCGGGAACCTACAATGAGCAGTTCTTC
CASSGLGLAGTYNEQFF
>.|.|TRBV19|TRBJ2-3
TGTGCCAGTAGTATCGAGGGCCATACGCAGTATTTT
CASSIEGHTQYF
>TRBD1|.|TRBV18|TRBJ1-1
TGTGCCAGCTCACCGACAGGGATGGGGACTGAAGCTTTCTTT
CASSPTGMGTEAFF